A selection of T cell receptor beta chains follows, all from one sample in a study of tumor and adjacent non-tumor tissue in lung cancer. In TCRdb, the multiplex PCR reads were re-called with MiXCR into one record per CDR3 protein. The repertoire holds about 93,000 distinct CDR3 sequences, roughly 70% seen once, with roughly 18% in the top ten. The specimen sequenced was lung tumor tissue. The receptors stem from a man between 60 and 75 years old with non-small cell lung cancer. The CDR3 runs from the conserved cysteine through the conserved F or W. D genes are given only for firm matches. A row's size may be missing; if present it is once, few, many or a size class.

D gene	V gene	clone size	J gene	CDR3 protein	CDR3 DNA
TRBD1	TRBV5-6	.	TRBJ2-1	CASSPGEDRGSNNEQFF	TGTGCCAGCAGCCCCGGTGAGGACAGGGGGTCCAACAATGAGCAGTTCTTC
TRBD1	TRBV29-1	.	TRBJ2-5	CSFEGQDNQEIQYF	TGCAGCTTTGAAGGACAGGATAATCAAGAGATCCAGTACTTC
TRBD2	TRBV20-1	.	TRBJ2-5	CSARIIRSGLAETQYF	TGCAGTGCTAGAATCATTCGGTCCGGACTAGCAGAGACCCAGTACTTC
.	TRBV4-1	.	TRBJ2-3	CASSQDRVADTQYF	TGCGCTAGTAGCCAAGATCGGGTGGCAGATACGCAGTATTTT
TRBD2	TRBV4-1	once	TRBJ2-3	CANAERGRTDTQYF	TGCGCCAACGCAGAGCGGGGCCGCACAGATACGCAGTATTTT
TRBD1	TRBV12-3/TRBV12-4	.	TRBJ2-5	CATRSTGSTRETQYF	TGTGCCACCAGGTCGACAGGGTCTACTCGAGAGACCCAGTACTTC
.	TRBV12-3/TRBV12-4	many	TRBJ2-1	CASSLGLYNEQFF	TGTGCCAGCAGTTTAGGTCTCTACAATGAGCAGTTCTTC
.	TRBV24-1	many	TRBJ2-2	CATSDGQLNTGELFF	TGTGCCACCAGTGATGGACAGTTGAACACCGGGGAGCTGTTTTTT
TRBD1	TRBV12-3/TRBV12-4	.	TRBJ1-5	CASSRRRDRCYQPLHF	TGTGCCAGCAGCCGGCGAAGGGACAGGTGTTATCAGCCCCTGCATTTT
TRBD2	TRBV20-1	many	TRBJ2-5	CSARPGLAETQYF	TGCAGTGCTAGACCCGGACTAGCTGAGACCCAGTACTTC
.	TRBV4-1	few	TRBJ2-5	CASNQGGSRETQYF	TGCGCTAGCAACCAAGGTGGTAGCAGGGAGACCCAGTACTTC
TRBD1	TRBV25-1	once	TRBJ1-1	CASNTGGGNTEAFF	TGTGCCAGCAATACAGGGGGGGGAAACACTGAAGCTTTCTTT
.	TRBV20-1	many	TRBJ1-2	CSAKDPRRTDNYGYTF	TGCAGTGCTAAAGACCCGCGGAGGACGGATAACTATGGCTACACCTTC
TRBD2	TRBV11-1	medium-sized	TRBJ2-2	CASTRTSGTGELFF	TGTGCCAGCACCCGGACTAGTGGCACCGGGGAGCTGTTTTTT
.	TRBV11-3	.	TRBJ1-1	CASSLMATEAFF	TGTGCCAGCAGCTTAATGGCCACTGAAGCTTTCTTT
.	TRBV25-1	many	TRBJ2-1	CASSAIKTSYNEQFF	TGTGCCAGCAGCGCGATCAAGACCTCCTACAATGAGCAGTTCTTC
TRBD2	TRBV29-1	.	TRBJ2-3	CSVEPTSGNADTQYF	TGCAGCGTTGAGCCCACTAGCGGGAACGCAGATACGCAGTATTTT
.	TRBV11-3	.	TRBJ2-1	CASRLVGTYNNEQLF	TGTGCCAGCAGGTTAGTCGGGACGTATAACAATGAGCAGCTCTTC
.	TRBV30	.	TRBJ1-1	CAWSVPGTKTEAFF	TGTGCCTGGAGTGTTCCAGGGACGAAGACTGAAGCTTTCTTT
TRBD1	TRBV11-1	.	TRBJ2-7	CASSITDRGPYGHYF	TGTGCCAGCAGTATAACGGACAGGGGGCCCTACGGGCATTACTTC
TRBD2	TRBV11-2	.	TRBJ2-1	CASRTGGTSGSGPGGNEQFF	TGTGCCAGCAGAACAGGAGGGACTAGCGGGTCGGGTCCGGGTGGAAATGAGCAGTTCTTC
.	TRBV6-2/TRBV6-3	many	TRBJ2-1	CASRPFTSSIYNEQFF	TGTGCCAGCAGGCCGTTCACTAGTTCTATCTACAATGAGCAGTTCTTC
.	TRBV2	.	TRBJ2-1	CASSDRTHYNEQFF	TGTGCCAGCAGTGACAGGACACATTACAATGAGCAGTTCTTC
.	TRBV11-3	.	TRBJ2-1	CASSTARRSSYSEQFF	TGTGCCAGCAGCACCGCCCGGAGAAGCTCCTACAGTGAACAGTTCTTC
.	TRBV11-2	.	TRBJ2-3	CAGNFPRGNRDTQYF	TGTGCCGGCAACTTCCCACGCGGGAACAGAGATACGCAGTATTTT
.	TRBV11-2	.	TRBJ2-7	CASGLGLDEQYF	TGTGCCAGCGGCTTAGGACTGGACGAACAGTACTTC
.	TRBV12-3/TRBV12-4	.	TRBJ2-6	CASSLYSGTNVLTF	TGTGCCAGCAGTTTATACTCTGGGACCAACGTCCTTACTTTC
.	TRBV6-2/TRBV6-3	.	TRBJ1-5	CASSHGDDQPQHF	TGTGCCAGCAGTCACGGAGACGATCAGCCACAGCATTTT
.	TRBV28	.	TRBJ1-2	CASSLLNGRNGYTF	TGTGCCAGCAGTCTACTAAATGGAAGGAATGGCTACACCTTC
.	TRBV11-2	.	TRBJ2-3	CTSSTGLFSTNTQYF	TGTACCAGCAGCACGGGACTTTTCAGCACAAATACGCAGTATTTT
.	TRBV20-1	.	TRBJ2-1	CSARDDGSYNEKFF	TGCAGTGCTAGAGATGACGGCTCCTACAATGAGAAGTTCTTC
TRBD1	TRBV6-5	.	TRBJ2-2	CASRSGTVKTRELSF	TGTGCCAGCAGGTCCGGGACAGTGAAGACCAGGGAGCTGTCTTTT
TRBD1	TRBV28	.	TRBJ2-5	CASSSRQGARKETQYF	TGTGCCAGCAGTTCTAGACAGGGGGCAAGAAAAGAGACCCAGTACTTC
.	TRBV4-1	.	TRBJ1-5	CASSYGPRNQPQHF	TGTGCCAGCAGCTATGGGCCTCGGAATCAGCCCCAGCATTTT
TRBD2	TRBV5-1	many	TRBJ2-1	CASSPRSAGGYNEQFF	TGCGCCAGCAGCCCTAGATCAGCGGGAGGGTACAATGAGCAGTTCTTC
.	TRBV4-3	.	TRBJ1-5	CASGQDWDSNQPQHF	TGCGCCAGCGGCCAAGATTGGGATAGTAATCAGCCCCAGCATTTT
.	TRBV6-1	.	TRBJ2-7	CARHRGPTYEQYF	TGTGCCAGGCACAGAGGACCGACCTACGAGCAGTACTTC
TRBD2	TRBV12-3/TRBV12-4	few	TRBJ2-3	CASSLRLAGSDTQYF	TGTGCCAGCAGTTTGCGACTAGCGGGCTCAGATACGCAGTATTTT
.	TRBV11-2	.	TRBJ2-2	CASRHRQTNTGELFF	TGTGCCAGCAGACACCGACAGACTAACACCGGGGAACTGTTTTTT
.	TRBV29-1	.	TRBJ2-7	CSVPLGTILKAEQYF	TGCAGCGTTCCTTTGGGGACCATCCTCAAAGCAGAGCAGTACTTC
TRBD2	TRBV11-3	medium-sized	TRBJ2-7	CASSLQGLAGDGGQYF	TGTGCCAGCAGCTTACAGGGACTAGCGGGAGACGGTGGGCAGTACTTC
TRBD2	TRBV7-9	.	TRBJ2-7	CASSSGLAGGEIEQYF	TGTGCCAGCAGCTCAGGACTAGCGGGAGGGGAGATCGAGCAGTACTTC
.	TRBV6-1	.	TRBJ2-7	CASRQTGITYEQCF	TGTGCCAGCAGGCAGACCGGGATAACCTACGAGCAGTGCTTC
TRBD1	TRBV6-1	.	TRBJ2-1	CASSSNRGFYNEQFF	TGTGCCAGCAGTTCAAACAGGGGGTTCTACAATGAACAGTTCTTC
.	TRBV4-1	.	TRBJ2-7	CASSQEIHSGGFTEQYF	TGCGCCAGCAGCCAAGAAATACATAGTGGGGGCTTTACCGAGCAGTACTTC
.	TRBV24-1	.	TRBJ2-5	CAASDLAKRKGRETQYF	TGTGCTGCCAGTGATTTAGCCAAGCGGAAGGGCCGGGAGACCCAGTACTTC
TRBD1	TRBV5-6	.	TRBJ2-1	CASSPGENRGPYNKQFF	TGTGCCAGCAGCCCCGGTGAGAACAGGGGGCCCTACAATAAGCAGTTCTTC
.	TRBV6-1	.	TRBJ1-6	CASSESRGGNSQLHF	TGTGCCAGCAGTGAAAGCAGGGGCGGGAATTCACAACTCCACTTT
TRBD2	TRBV5-6	.	TRBJ2-1	CASSLTNLAGGGVEQLF	TGTGCTAGCAGCCTAACCAACCTAGCGGGAGGGGGTGTTGAGCAGCTCTTC
.	TRBV4-1	many	TRBJ1-6	CAASSITGDNSPLHF	TGCGCCGCCAGCAGTATAACAGGAGATAATTCACCCCTCCACTTT
.	TRBV13	many	TRBJ1-2	CASSLGDFSANYGYTF	TGTGCCAGCAGCTTAGGGGACTTTTCAGCTAACTATGGCTACACCTTC
TRBD2	TRBV20-1	.	TRBJ2-7	CSARDGTSAYEEQYF	TGCAGTGCTAGAGATGGTACTAGCGCTTATGAAGAGCAGTACTTC
TRBD1	TRBV6-5	.	TRBJ1-2	CASRKTGCNKGYAF	TGTGCTAGCAGAAAGACAGGGTGCAATAAGGGCTACGCCTTC
TRBD1	TRBV11-2	medium-sized	TRBJ2-5	CASSPPGTGDLETQYF	TGTGCCAGCAGCCCGCCCGGGACAGGCGATTTGGAGACCCAGTACTTC
.	TRBV6-5	.	TRBJ2-1	CASSYRGSSYDEQFF	TGTGCCAGCAGTTACCGGGGAAGTTCCTACGATGAGCAGTTCTTC
.	TRBV24-1	.	TRBJ2-1	CAASRAEYNEQFF	TGTGCCGCCAGTCGGGCGGAATACAATGAGCAGTTCTTC
.	TRBV5-6	.	TRBJ1-1	CTSSYRGGLNTEAFF	TGTACCAGCAGCTACCGAGGAGGGTTGAACACTGAAGCTTTCTTT
.	TRBV11-3	once	TRBJ2-1	CTSSPARRSSYSEQFF	TGTACCAGCAGCCCCGCCCGGAGAAGTTCCTACAGTGAGCAGTTCTTC
.	TRBV6-5	.	TRBJ2-5	CASSFSQQGRGETQYF	TGTGCCAGCAGCTTCTCTCAACAGGGAAGAGGCGAGACCCAGTACTTC
.	TRBV12-3/TRBV12-4	.	TRBJ2-1	CASSKGGLRGSYNEQFF	TGTGCCAGCAGTAAGGGGGGGCTGCGGGGCTCCTACAATGAGCAGTTCTTC